These 23 T cell receptor beta chains came from one sample sequenced in a study of blood T cell repertoires in COVID-19. The protocol was immunoSEQ multiplex PCR, while the TCRdb copy is restricted to in-frame clones and leaves out a portion. The table has 150,000 to 180,000 clones, roughly 83% seen once. The sample consisted of peripheral blood. Receptors were obtained from a woman aged 55-69 years with COVID-19, enrolled during active disease.

This chain joins TRBV19 and TRBJ2-3; D call uncertain. CDR3 length: 17 amino acids. V was trimmed by 1 base and J by 1 base, leaving 15 bases between them. Germline CDR1 and CDR2: LNHDA and SQIVND (reference sequence). This CDR3 reads CASSIGQTGGGTDTQYF. CDR3 in DNA: TGTGCCAGTAGTATAGGTCAGACTGGCGGCGGCACAGATACGCAGTATTTT. Variable domain in full (rest from reference TRBV19 and TRBJ2-3): DGGITQSPKYLFRKEGQNVTLSCEQNLNHDAMYWYRQDPGQGLRLIYYSQIVNDFQKGDIAEGYSVSREKKESFPLTVTSAQKNPTAFYLCASSIGQTGGGTDTQYFGPGTRLTVL.

This clone was observed once. V is TRBV27 and J is TRBJ2-2, with D perhaps matching TRBD2 (5 bases). Germline CDR1 reads MNHEY; CDR2 reads SMNVEV (reference sequence). This CDR3 is 18 amino acids long. V lost 4 bases, J lost 0 bases, and 18 bases lay in between. This CDR3 is CASSSRGPSSANTGELFF. CDR3 nucleotides: TGTGCCAGCAGTTCCCGCGGGCCTAGCTCAGCGAACACCGGGGAGCTGTTTTTT.

The chain employs TRBV3-1 (or the pseudogene TRBV3-2) and TRBJ2-4, with 7 bases lining up with TRBD1. The CDR3 length is 17 residues. V lost 5 bases, J lost 0 bases, and 10 bases stayed unmatched. The germline CDR1 and CDR2 sequences are LGHDT and YNNKEL (reference sequence). The CDR3 reads CASSSSQGPVAKNIQYF. The CDR3 DNA is TGTGCCAGCAGCTCCTCACAGGGGCCCGTAGCCAAAAACATTCAGTACTTC.

V gene TRBV4-1 combines with J gene TRBJ2-1; D is uncertain. The CDR3 is made up of 16 amino acids. Germline CDR1 and CDR2: MGHRA and YSYEKL. Trimming cost V 1 base and J 1 base, with 11 bases left between them. CDR3 sequence reads: CASSQGETPSYNEQFF. The DNA of the CDR3 is TGCGCCAGCAGCCAAGGAGAGACTCCTTCCTACAATGAGCAGTTCTTC.

The chain links TRBV9 to TRBJ2-1, with 8 nucleotides matching TRBD1. The germline gives CDR1 SGDLS, CDR2 YYNGEE. The CDR3 has 16 residues. Germline trimming cut 4 bases from V and 2 bases from J; bases unmatched to any gene: 8. As DNA, the CDR3 is TGTGCCAGCAGCATCCGACCGGGACAGGCCTACAATGAGCAGTTCTTC. Protein sequence: CASSIRPGQAYNEQFF.

The chain combines TRBV24-1 with TRBJ2-5, with 8 positions matching TRBD1. Germline V gene lookup returns CDR1 KGHDR and CDR2 SFDVKD. V lost 4 bases to trimming and J lost 4 bases; unmatched junction nucleotides: 4. The length of the CDR3 is 14 residues. CDR3 sequence (DNA): TGTGCCACCAGTGACCCAGGGGGCCCAGAGACCCAGTACTTC. This sequence encodes CATSDPGGPETQYF.

The J gene is TRBJ2-1, the V gene TRBV10-1, with D maybe TRBD2 (6 bases). Trimming pared 5 bases from V and 10 bases from J, leaving 21 bases between. Germline V gene sequence: CDR1 WNHNN, CDR2 SYGVQD (reference sequence). The CDR3 runs 15 residues. This CDR3 is CASSSTPGAVREQFF. In nucleotides, the CDR3 is TGCGCCAGCAGTTCAACTCCGGGAGCGGTCAGGGAGCAGTTCTTC.

This clone has only a few counts. Other DNA sequences from this sample encode an identical CDR3 as well. This sequence joins TRBV19 and TRBJ1-1; TRBD1 might be the D (6 bases). The germline CDR1 and CDR2 sequences are LNHDA and SQIVND (reference sequence). Trimming stripped 7 bases from V and 4 bases from J, with 16 bases between. CDR3 length equals 14 residues. The CDR3 DNA sequence: TGTGCCAGTAATTCGGGGGGGGGCTCCACTGAAGCTTTCTTT. Amino acids: CASNSGGGSTEAFF.

The CDR3 region is CASSVGETEAFF. The CDR3 DNA follows: TGCGCCAGCAGTGTGGGAGAAACTGAAGCTTTCTTT. V usage is TRBV10-2 and J usage is TRBJ1-1; D gene ambiguous. The CDR3 has 12 amino acids. Trimming pared 4 bases from V and 5 bases from J, leaving 8 bases between. From germline, CDR1 is WSHSY and CDR2 SAAADI.

V gene TRBV6-5 combines with J gene TRBJ1-5; 7 bases line up with TRBD1. Germline values: CDR1 MNHEY, CDR2 SVGAGI. CDR3 length: 15 amino acids. With V trimmed by 4 bases and J by 2 bases, 5 bases remained unmatched. CDR3 in DNA: TGTGCCAGCAGTTTCGCAGGGGGTGGCAATCAGCCCCAGCATTTT. Protein: CASSFAGGGNQPQHF.

The rearrangement uses TRBV6-2 or TRBV6-3 and TRBJ1-1, with D tentatively TRBD1 (5 bases). The CDR3 has 17 residues. V lost 2 bases to trimming and J lost 5 bases, with 21 bases between them. Germline V CDR1 and CDR2: MNHEY, SVGEGT. CDR3 region: CASSYTLSGIGKTEAFF. The DNA for the CDR3 is TGTGCCAGCAGTTACACCCTCTCAGGGATTGGAAAGACTGAAGCTTTCTTT.

As for this clone: Other DNA sequences within the sample encode an identical CDR3. The chain recombines TRBV5-1 with TRBJ1-2; 7 nucleotides line up with TRBD1. This CDR3 region has 13 residues. After removal of 0 bases from V and 8 bases from J, the junction contained 4 bases not matched to a gene. Germline V gene data show CDR1 as SGHRS and CDR2 as YFSETQ. The CDR3 coding sequence is TGCGCCAGCAGCTTGGCAGGGGGAGGCGGCTACACCTTC. This sequence encodes CASSLAGGGGYTF. Looking up the rest from reference TRBV5-1 and TRBJ1-2 gives the full variable domain: KAGVTQTPRYLIKTRGQQVTLSCSPISGHRSVSWYQQTPGQGLQFLFEYFSETQRNKGNFPGRFSGRQFSNSRSEMNVSTLELGDSALYLCASSLAGGGGYTFGSGTRLTVV.

This chain uses TRBV19 with TRBJ2-3; 9 bases are shared with TRBD2. The V and J ends lost 7 bases and 4 bases, in that order; junction bases with no gene match: 12. Germline values: CDR1 LNHDA, CDR2 SQIVND (reference sequence). The CDR3 has 16 amino acids. The CDR3: CASNPLASGKADTQYF. The CDR3 DNA reads TGTGCCAGTAACCCTCTGGCTAGCGGGAAGGCAGATACGCAGTATTTT.

The rearrangement joins TRBV19 to TRBJ1-2, with 7 bases aligning to TRBD1. This CDR3 region has 16 residues. V lost 3 bases, J lost 8 bases, and 15 bases stayed unmatched. Germline values: CDR1 LNHDA, CDR2 SQIVND (reference sequence). The CDR3 bases are TGTGCCAGTAGTATTCAGTCCGGACAGGCCGAGGGAGGCTACACCTTC. Encoded protein: CASSIQSGQAEGGYTF.

The rearrangement links TRBV24-1 to TRBJ1-1, with 7 positions matching TRBD1. Germline V lookup: CDR1 KGHDR, CDR2 SFDVKD. CDR3 length: 17 amino acids. V gave up 2 bases and J gave up 1 base; unmatched junction bases: 9. The CDR3 DNA sequence: TGTGCCACCAGTGATTCTACCCTGACAGGGCAGAACACTGAAGCTTTCTTT. This translates into CATSDSTLTGQNTEAFF.

The J gene is TRBJ1-1, the V gene TRBV6-5; maybe TRBD1 (5 bases). The CDR3 is 15 residues long. V lost 0 bases and J lost 7, with 15 bases in between. The germline CDR1 and CDR2 sequences are MNHEY and SVGAGI. CDR3 residues: CASSYSGGVNGEAFF. The CDR3 bases are TGTGCCAGCAGTTACTCGGGGGGGGTGAACGGTGAAGCTTTCTTT.

In nucleotides, the CDR3 is TGTGCCAGCAGCCCCACGGACAGGGCCGAACTCGAGCAGTACGTC. Its translation: CASSPTDRAELEQYV. The chain has TRBV9 and TRBJ2-7; 8 positions match TRBD1. The CDR3 spans 15 residues. Unmatched junction bases numbered 12, after V lost 4 bases and J lost 6 bases. Looked up from germline, CDR1 is SGDLS and CDR2 is YYNGEE.

The V and J genes are TRBV24-1 and TRBJ2-3; D may be TRBD1 (6 bases). V dropped 4 bases and J dropped 3 bases, with 10 bases sitting between them. CDR1 is KGHDR and CDR2 is SFDVKD in the germline V gene. The CDR3 totals 14 residues. CDR3 in DNA: TGTGCCACCAGTGAGTTTCAGGGGACAGATACGCAGTATTTT. Translation gives CATSEFQGTDTQYF.

Here the CDR3 reads CASSPSGNNQPQHF. The CDR3 coding sequence is TGTGCCAGCAGCCCCTCAGGCAACAATCAGCCCCAGCATTTT. This chain connects TRBV7-9 to TRBJ1-5; D remains unclear. The CDR3 covers 14 residues. V dropped 5 bases and J dropped 3 bases, with 11 bases sitting between them. The germline gives CDR1 SEHNR, CDR2 FQNEAQ (reference sequence). The full variable domain, completed using reference TRBV7-9 and TRBJ1-5, is DTGVSQNPRHKITKRGQNVTFRCDPISEHNRLYWYRQTLGQGPEFLTYFQNEAQLEKSRLLSDRFSAERPKGSFSTLEIQRTEQGDSAMYLCASSPSGNNQPQHFGDGTRLSIL.

This rearrangement joins TRBV20-1 to TRBJ2-7; 9 bases are a match to TRBD1. Germline V gives CDR1 DFQATT, CDR2 SNEGSKA (reference sequence). This CDR3 comprises 13 residues. J gave up 1 base and V 3 bases, and 1 base lay outside the gene matches. CDR3 sequence: CSASGQGSYEQYF. The CDR3 nucleotides read TGCAGTGCTAGTGGACAGGGGTCCTACGAGCAGTACTTC.

The genes are TRBV7-2 and TRBJ1-2; 11 bases agree with TRBD1. CDR1 is SGHTA, CDR2 FQGNSA, per germline. The V and J ends lost 4 bases and 3 bases, in that order; junction bases with no gene match: 4. The CDR3 sequence is 15 residues long. CDR3 bases: TGTGCCAGCAGCTCGGGACAGGGGGTCGACTATGGCTACACCTTC. Amino acids: CASSSGQGVDYGYTF.

The genes are TRBV21-1 and TRBJ1-2; the table's D call, TRBD1, has no DNA check behind it. TRBV21-1 is assigned pseudogene status. This CDR3 is 17 amino acids long. The CDR3 nucleotides are TGTGCCAGCAGCAAAGGTACCAACAGGGGGCGAATAAACGGCTACACCTTC. Amino acid sequence: CASSKGTNRGRINGYTF.

The gene calls are TRBV5-1 and TRBJ2-7; 8 nucleotides match TRBD2. This CDR3 is built from 15 residues. The germline gives CDR1 SGHRS, CDR2 YFSETQ. Germline trimming cut 4 bases from V and 10 bases from J; bases unmatched to any gene: 16. This CDR3 reads CASSLRGVAAQGQYF. DNA for the CDR3: TGCGCCAGCAGCCTGCGGGGGGTTGCGGCACAGGGCCAGTACTTC.